The 30 T cell receptor beta chains reported below all come from one sample, sequenced in a study of regulatory T cells in long-lasting Graves disease. Stated time point: persistent/refractory GD, antithyroid drugs over 5 years with positive TRAb. RNA isolated from PBMCs was used to make the TCR library. Investigators prepared the TCR beta libraries by applying iRepertoire HTBI primers and Arm-PCR of CDR3 regions. TCRdb redid the calling of the multiplex PCR reads with MiXCR, one entry per CDR3 protein. There are 400,000 to 500,000 distinct CDR3 sequences in the sample; roughly 23% occur only once, and approximately 15% lies in the top ten. The specimen comprised peripheral blood mononuclear cells (PBMCs), sampled when the disease was refractory, from a patient treated with antithyroid drugs. The source of these receptors is a female donor with Graves disease.

Of note for this clonotype: A much larger clone lies one base from this, so it may be a read error. The chain joins TRBV7-2 to TRBJ2-4; D perhaps matches TRBD1 (6 bases). The CDR3 is 16 amino acids. The germline V and J ends were trimmed by 2 bases and 5 bases, with 16 bases remaining between them. The germline V gene encodes CDR1 SGHTA and CDR2 FQGNSA. The CDR3: CASSLRSPGAENIQYF. The CDR3 region has the DNA TGTGCCAGCAGCTTAAGATCCCCAGGGGCCGAAAACATTCAGTACTTC.

This clonotype was seen at least ten times. The chain combines TRBV6-1 with TRBJ2-5; unclear D gene. Between the trimmed V and J ends, which lost 7 bases and 1 base, there was a span of 16 bases. In germline, CDR1 is MNHNS, CDR2 SASEGT. The CDR3 length is 15 residues. CDR3 in amino acids: CASKLFAEPQETQYF. CDR3 sequence (DNA): TGTGCCAGCAAGCTGTTTGCGGAGCCCCAAGAGACCCAGTACTTC.

The sample holds many counts of this clonotype. The chain employs TRBV24-1 and TRBJ2-1; 9 bases agree with TRBD2. This CDR3 comprises 16 residues. After removal of 3 bases from V and 2 bases from J, the junction contained 4 bases not matched to a gene. The germline gives CDR1 KGHDR, CDR2 SFDVKD. The CDR3 reads CATSDPTSGPYNEQFF. The CDR3 DNA reads as TGTGCCACCAGTGATCCGACTAGCGGCCCCTACAATGAGCAGTTCTTC.

With respect to this clonotype: This is likely a read error, given that the CDR3 carries no conserved phenylalanine or tryptophan at its end. V is TRBV25-1 and J is TRBJ1-2, with D possibly matching TRBD1 (5 bases). The V gene's germline CDR1 is MGHDK and CDR2 SYGVNS. Deletions cut 3 bases from V and 1 base from J, with 15 bases between. CDR3 length: 16 residues. The CDR3 nucleotides read TGTGCCAGCAGTGACCCAGGGAACAGCCTTAACTATGGCTACACCCTC. The encoded protein is CASSDPGNSLNYGYTL.

This clonotype was detected only a few times. This chain links TRBV29-1 with TRBJ1-1; TRBD1 might be the D (5 bases). V lost 1 base and J lost 7, with 10 bases in between. This CDR3 region has 12 residues. Germline loops: CDR1 SQVTM, CDR2 ANQGSEA. The CDR3 region is CSVEGSGLEAFF. The CDR3 region has the DNA TGCAGCGTTGAAGGGTCAGGGCTTGAAGCTTTCTTT.

The chain combines TRBV9 with TRBJ2-4; D is possibly TRBD2 (6 bases). V lost 3 bases and J 1 base, leaving 17 bases between the germline ends. CDR3 length: 17 residues. Germline CDR1 SGDLS, CDR2 YYNGEE. In DNA, the CDR3 is TGTGCCAGCAGCGACTCTTCGGGACTGGGTGCCAAAAACATTCAGTACTTC. Translation: CASSDSSGLGAKNIQYF.

This clonotype showed up many times. J is TRBJ1-5 and V is TRBV6-1, with TRBD1 identical over 7 bases. Per the germline V gene, CDR1 is MNHNS and CDR2 is SASEGT. After removal of 11 bases from V and 6 bases from J, the junction contained 10 bases not matched to a gene. This CDR3 has 13 amino acids. The DNA for the CDR3 is TGTGCCTCCGGGGGAGGGGGCAGTCAGCCCCAGCATTTT. This translates into CASGGGGSQPQHF.

This chain links TRBV30 with TRBJ2-5, with TRBD2 as a possible D gene (5 bases). V gave up 1 base and J gave up 14 bases, with 20 bases separating them. Germline V gene sequence: CDR1 GTSNPN, CDR2 SVGIG (reference sequence). The CDR3 sequence is 13 residues long. This CDR3 reads CAWSEDFTDSIYF. The CDR3 DNA reads as TGTGCCTGGAGTGAGGACTTCACTGACTCCATATACTTC.

The table lists this clonotype with many counts. This chain connects TRBV7-8 to TRBJ1-2; D unclear. The CDR3 consists of 14 residues. Germline lookup yields CDR1 SGHVS and CDR2 FQNEAQ. V shed 2 bases and J shed 2 bases, with 9 bases lying between them. The CDR3 sequence is CASSLSDANYGYTF. The CDR3 region has the DNA TGTGCCAGCAGCTTATCGGACGCAAACTATGGCTACACCTTC.

This clonotype was seen a few times. The rearrangement uses TRBV9 and TRBJ1-1; D remains ambiguous. Trimming cost V 4 bases and J 4 bases, with 20 bases left between them. The CDR3 sequence is 16 residues long. Germline loops: CDR1 SGDLS, CDR2 YYNGEE. CDR3 bases: TGTGCCAGCAGCCGGCAGAAAAAAAGGACGGGCACTGAAGCTTTCTTT. The encoded protein is CASSRQKKRTGTEAFF.

This chain links TRBV3-1 with TRBJ2-7; 9 nucleotides agree with TRBD1. The CDR3 totals 14 residues. Germline values: CDR1 LGHDT, CDR2 YNNKEL (reference sequence). J lost 1 base, V lost 7 bases, and 5 bases had no gene match. CDR3 in DNA: TGTGCCAGCACCTCGGGGACAGGGTCCTACGAGCAGTACTTC. This sequence encodes CASTSGTGSYEQYF.

This clonotype was seen only a few times. The chain joins TRBV20-1 to TRBJ1-5, with unresolved D. This CDR3 has 12 amino acids. Per germline, CDR1 DFQATT and CDR2 SNEGSKA (reference sequence). The V and J ends lost 6 bases and 4 bases respectively, with 10 bases between them. The CDR3 region has the DNA TGCAGTGCCGTTCCGATTAATCAGCCCCAGCATTTT. It translates to CSAVPINQPQHF.

The V call is TRBV18, the J call TRBJ1-6; TRBD1 matches 10 bases. Unmatched junction bases numbered 10, after V lost 3 bases and J lost 5 bases. Germline V CDR1 and CDR2: KGHSH, LQKENI. The CDR3 has 18 amino acids. CDR3 region: CASSPIGPGQGNNSPLHF. The CDR3 DNA sequence: TGTGCCAGCTCACCGATCGGTCCGGGACAGGGGAATAATTCACCCCTCCACTTT.

This clonotype was seen at least ten times. The rearrangement uses TRBV5-1 and TRBJ1-1; tentatively, D is TRBD1 (6 bases). Per germline, CDR1 SGHRS and CDR2 YFSETQ. The V end was cut by 0 bases, the J end by 8 bases, with 14 bases between. This CDR3 contains 14 residues. The CDR3 loop reads CASSLASQGHEAFF. CDR3 sequence (DNA): TGCGCCAGCAGCTTGGCCTCGCAGGGGCACGAAGCTTTCTTT.

This clonotype showed up many times. The CDR3 DNA is TGTGCCACCAGCAGAGGAGGGACCCAGAAGGGACTAGCGGGAGGGGGGATCTACGAGCAGTACTTC. Translated, it gives CATSRGGTQKGLAGGGIYEQYF. This rearrangement joins TRBV15 to TRBJ2-7, with 16 positions matching TRBD2. The germline CDR1 and CDR2 sequences are LNHNV and YYDKDF (reference sequence). Trimming removed 1 base from V and 3 bases from J; junction bases left unmatched: 18. CDR3 length equals 22 residues.

As for this clonotype: Given a much more abundant clone one base away, this may be a read error. The J gene is TRBJ2-7, the V gene TRBV6-2 or TRBV6-3, with a weak D call TRBD1 (5 bases). Between the trimmed V and J ends, which lost 8 bases and 0 bases, there was a span of 11 bases. The CDR3 runs to 13 residues. The germline CDR1 and CDR2 sequences are MNHEY and SVGEGT. The CDR3, as DNA: TGTGCCAGCGACTTGACAGACTCCTACGAGCAGTACTTC. It is translated as CASDLTDSYEQYF.

This clonotype was detected only a few times. The chain recombines TRBV5-1 with TRBJ2-7, with TRBD2 as a possible D gene (7 bases). Germline assignment: CDR1 SGHRS and CDR2 YFSETQ. CDR3 length: 14 residues. Trimming took 7 bases from V and 3 from J, leaving 17 bases between them. CDR3 sequence reads: CASHPGGGNYEQYF. The CDR3 region has the DNA TGCGCCAGCCATCCGGGGGGCGGGAACTACGAGCAGTACTTC.

The rearrangement joins TRBV28 to TRBJ1-1; 7 positions match TRBD1. Germline V gene lookup returns CDR1 MDHEN and CDR2 SYDVKM. V was clipped by 3 bases and J by 1 base; unmatched bases: 8. This CDR3 comprises 16 residues. CDR3 nucleotide sequence: TGTGCCAGCAGTTTTTCGGGGGACAGACCGAACACTGAAGCTTTCTTT. Translated, it gives CASSFSGDRPNTEAFF.

The chain combines TRBV5-4 with TRBJ2-2; possibly TRBD2 for D (6 bases). The CDR3 runs to 15 residues. Germline assignment: CDR1 SGHNT and CDR2 YYREEE (reference sequence). V lost 0 bases and J lost 7, with 13 bases in between. The CDR3 loop reads CASSLEGRRGGELFF. CDR3 coding DNA: TGTGCCAGCAGCTTGGAGGGGCGGAGGGGCGGGGAGCTGTTTTTT. Full variable domain (rest looked up from reference TRBV5-4 and TRBJ2-2): ETGVTQSPTHLIKTRGQQVTLRCSSQSGHNTVSWYQQALGQGPQFIFQYYREEENGRGNFPPRFSGLQFPNYSSELNVNALELDDSALYLCASSLEGRRGGELFFGEGSRLTVL.

The chain joins TRBV6-1 to TRBJ2-1; 10 positions match TRBD2. J gave up 5 bases and V 7 bases, and 8 bases lay outside the gene matches. The germline gives CDR1 MNHNS, CDR2 SASEGT. This CDR3 spans 15 amino acids. The CDR3 coding sequence is TGTGCCAGCAAGAGAAGCGGGAGGGCCGACAATGAGCAGTTCTTC. Encoded protein: CASKRSGRADNEQFF.

This clonotype was counted a few times. A read error is possible here, since a much larger clone lies one base away. The chain is built from TRBV12-3 or TRBV12-4 and TRBJ2-7; TRBD2 might be the D (5 bases). The V end was cut by 3 bases, the J end by 4 bases, with 13 bases between. The CDR3 runs to 14 residues. The CDR3 nucleotides are TGTGCCAGCAGTTTCCCGGGGAATAGTTACGAGCAGTACTTC. Translating it yields CASSFPGNSYEQYF.

The chain has TRBV9 and TRBJ2-3; D possibly corresponds to TRBD2 (6 bases). Germline loops: CDR1 SGDLS, CDR2 YYNGEE. The CDR3 is 16 residues long. V was trimmed by 3 bases and J by 0 bases, leaving 14 bases between them. Here the CDR3 reads CASSGDGTLSTDTQYF. The DNA of the CDR3 is TGTGCCAGCAGCGGAGACGGGACTCTTAGCACAGATACGCAGTATTTT.

This clonotype was seen repeatedly, ten times or more. The gene calls are TRBV5-5 and TRBJ2-5; D call uncertain. From germline, CDR1 is SGHKS and CDR2 YYEKEE (reference sequence). V lost 4 bases and J 2 bases, leaving 12 bases between the germline ends. The CDR3 is made up of 14 amino acids. The CDR3 bases are TGTGCCAGCAGCCCGAGATGGGGTCAAGAGACCCAGTACTTC. It yields the protein CASSPRWGQETQYF.

This clonotype has only a few counts. The chain uses TRBV12-3 or TRBV12-4 and TRBJ2-1; D gene ambiguous. CDR3 length equals 12 residues. V was cut by 5 bases and J by 5 bases, with 7 bases left in between. The CDR3 region has the DNA TGTGCCAGCAGTCCTTTGAACAATGAGCAGTTCTTC. Protein: CASSPLNNEQFF.

V is TRBV12-3 or TRBV12-4 and J is TRBJ2-4; 14 bases fit TRBD2. With V trimmed by 4 bases and J by 10 bases, 3 bases remained unmatched. The CDR3 runs 14 residues. The CDR3: CASSSGLAGAIQYF. In DNA, the CDR3 is TGTGCCAGCAGTTCGGGACTAGCGGGAGCTATTCAGTACTTC.

This clonotype was seen a handful of times. V and J are TRBV3-1 and TRBJ1-3, with D hard to call. The CDR3 runs to 15 residues. Germline lookup yields CDR1 LGHDT and CDR2 YNNKEL (reference sequence). V was clipped by 1 base and J by 2 bases, with 9 bases between them. The CDR3 region is CASSQGGTAGNTIYF. CDR3 sequence (DNA): TGTGCCAGCAGCCAAGGCGGAACAGCTGGAAACACCATATATTTT.

This clonotype was detected only a few times. This rearrangement joins TRBV24-1 to TRBJ2-7; 9 bases are a match to TRBD1. This CDR3 is 15 amino acids long. Germline CDR1 KGHDR, CDR2 SFDVKD. The junction had 9 bases not matched to a gene; V was cut back by 7 bases and J by 3 bases. The CDR3: CATSEAGTGNYEQYF. The CDR3 DNA is TGTGCCACCAGCGAAGCCGGGACAGGGAACTACGAGCAGTACTTC.

As regards this clonotype: Sequence at one end of the junction differs from germline and may be a read error. The gene calls are TRBV6-9 and TRBJ2-1, with 10 bases that match TRBD2. This CDR3 contains 13 residues. Germline V gene data show CDR1 as MNHGY and CDR2 as SVAAGI. The CDR3 loop is CASSYAPSGRSLF. The CDR3 nucleotides are TGTGCCAGCAGTTACGCCCCTAGCGGGAGATCTCTCTTC.

This clonotype showed up many times. This sequence joins TRBV28 and TRBJ2-2, with D tentatively TRBD2 (5 bases). V was clipped by 6 bases and J by 1 base, with 12 bases between them. There are 15 residues in the CDR3. Germline CDR1 is MDHEN and CDR2 is SYDVKM. Written as DNA, the CDR3 is TGTGCCAGCAGCGGAGCGGTTAAGAACACCGGGGAGCTGTTTTTT. It specifies CASSGAVKNTGELFF.

This chain uses TRBV10-3 with TRBJ2-3, with 7 bases lining up with TRBD2. The CDR3 length is 16 residues. Trimming removed 6 bases from V and 2 bases from J; junction bases left unmatched: 11. Germline CDR1 and CDR2: ENHRY and SYGVKD. The CDR3 reads CAISLGGTRLTDTQYF. CDR3 coding DNA: TGTGCCATCAGCCTGGGGGGGACCCGCCTCACAGATACGCAGTATTTT.